This paragraph reports one T cell receptor beta chain. The conserved phenylalanine or tryptophan normally closing the CDR3 is absent here, so this likely arose from a read error. The record originates from a study of T cells in Graves' hyperthyroidism and ophthalmopathy. After removal of 5 bases from V and 3 bases from J, the junction contained 9 bases not matched to a gene. In germline, CDR1 is SEHNR, CDR2 FQNEAQ (reference sequence). The CDR3 has 16 amino acids. A lack of ophthalmopathy progression within 18 months defined stable Graves' hyperthyroidism. Disease duration under 2 months; hyperthyroidism patients were aged 18 to 65. TCR beta CDR3 regions were amplified from RNA. The HTBI primer set served for first-round RT-PCR of the TCR CDR3. TCRdb redid the calling of the multiplex PCR reads with MiXCR, one entry per CDR3 protein. The sample has hundreds of thousands of distinct CDR3 sequences; 11% to 15% are singletons.

The receptor's source is a woman aged 18-29 years with Graves' hyperthyroidism. Source material: blood. The rearrangement uses TRBV7-9 and TRBJ2-3, with 9 bases fitting TRBD1. The CDR3 here is CASSPDRGITTDTQYV. The CDR3 region has the DNA TGTGCCAGCAGCCCTGACAGGGGGATCACGACAGATACGCAGTATGTT.